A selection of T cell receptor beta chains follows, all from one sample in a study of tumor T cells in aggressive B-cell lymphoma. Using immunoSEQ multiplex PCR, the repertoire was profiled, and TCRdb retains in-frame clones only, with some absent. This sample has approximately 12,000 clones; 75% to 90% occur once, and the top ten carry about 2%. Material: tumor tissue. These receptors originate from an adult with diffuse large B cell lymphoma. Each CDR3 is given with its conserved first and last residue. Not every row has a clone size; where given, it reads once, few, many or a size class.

cdr3_aa: CASSPLPFLAGVSYNEQFF
j_call: TRBJ2-1
v_call: TRBV18
clone_size: -

cdr3_aa: CASSLPRGQGKNYGYTF
j_call: TRBJ1-2
v_call: TRBV21-1
clone_size: -

cdr3_aa: CASSLADNNQPQHF
j_call: TRBJ1-5
v_call: TRBV7-6
clone_size: -

cdr3_aa: CASSPTRTRTSGRSETQYF
j_call: TRBJ2-5
v_call: TRBV18
clone_size: -

cdr3_aa: CASSRTGTSNEGFF
j_call: TRBJ2-1
v_call: TRBV10-2
clone_size: -

cdr3_aa: CASSQVFVRGYEQYF
j_call: TRBJ2-7
v_call: TRBV14
clone_size: -

cdr3_aa: CASSRQGTAGELFF
j_call: TRBJ2-2
v_call: TRBV6-1
clone_size: -

cdr3_aa: CASSREMNTEAFF
j_call: TRBJ1-1
v_call: TRBV5-1
clone_size: -

cdr3_aa: CASSLQGVGNTEAFF
j_call: TRBJ1-1
v_call: TRBV5-1
clone_size: -

cdr3_aa: CASSQSGSSYNEQFF
j_call: TRBJ2-1
v_call: TRBV11-2
clone_size: -

cdr3_aa: CASSQGPSYEQYF
j_call: TRBJ2-7
v_call: TRBV4-3
clone_size: -

cdr3_aa: CSARRQGSEAFF
j_call: TRBJ1-1
v_call: TRBV29-1
clone_size: -

cdr3_aa: CASSFDRGPSPLHF
j_call: TRBJ1-6
v_call: TRBV23-1
clone_size: -

cdr3_aa: CASILRGEAFF
j_call: TRBJ1-1
v_call: TRBV28
clone_size: -

cdr3_aa: CAIRGGLAGAYEQYF
j_call: TRBJ2-7
v_call: TRBV10-3
clone_size: few

cdr3_aa: CASSHPHPSNTEAFF
j_call: TRBJ1-1
v_call: TRBV4-2
clone_size: -

cdr3_aa: CASSDLQGDTQYF
j_call: TRBJ2-3
v_call: TRBV27
clone_size: -

cdr3_aa: CASSLGGPDQPQHF
j_call: TRBJ1-5
v_call: TRBV7-8
clone_size: -

cdr3_aa: CASSLASRGPNSYEQYF
j_call: TRBJ2-7
v_call: TRBV5-1
clone_size: once

cdr3_aa: CASIRRGQGNTIYF
j_call: TRBJ1-3
v_call: TRBV6-1
clone_size: -

cdr3_aa: CASSSGEGLNIQYF
j_call: TRBJ2-4
v_call: TRBV5-5
clone_size: -

cdr3_aa: CASSITGGVYEQYF
j_call: -
v_call: TRBV5-5
clone_size: -

cdr3_aa: CASSDWGRAQPGYTF
j_call: TRBJ1-2
v_call: TRBV25-1
clone_size: -

cdr3_aa: CSVGDSTDTQYF
j_call: TRBJ2-3
v_call: TRBV29-1
clone_size: -

cdr3_aa: CASSPIGQDRTEAFF
j_call: TRBJ1-1
v_call: TRBV28
clone_size: -

cdr3_aa: CASSLFWERAGDTQYF
j_call: TRBJ2-3
v_call: TRBV27
clone_size: once

cdr3_aa: CASSLDPGETQYF
j_call: TRBJ2-5
v_call: TRBV11-2
clone_size: once

cdr3_aa: CASGQPPGLAITDTQYF
j_call: TRBJ2-3
v_call: TRBV12-5
clone_size: -

cdr3_aa: CASNRTSGISYEQYF
j_call: TRBJ2-7
v_call: TRBV6-5
clone_size: -

cdr3_aa: CASGWAGGQETQYF
j_call: TRBJ2-5
v_call: TRBV7-2
clone_size: -

cdr3_aa: CASIRTGTNTEAFF
j_call: TRBJ1-1
v_call: TRBV5-8
clone_size: -

cdr3_aa: CACLPGQGADIQYF
j_call: TRBJ2-4
v_call: TRBV30
clone_size: -

cdr3_aa: CASMSGYEQYF
j_call: TRBJ2-7
v_call: TRBV6-1
clone_size: -

cdr3_aa: CASSFTGNTGELFF
j_call: TRBJ2-2
v_call: TRBV5-4
clone_size: -

cdr3_aa: CASSKAGGSYNEQFF
j_call: TRBJ2-1
v_call: TRBV5-1
clone_size: -

cdr3_aa: CASSREKNRGLRTEAFF
j_call: TRBJ1-1
v_call: TRBV19
clone_size: -

cdr3_aa: CASSPQGNFYEQYF
j_call: TRBJ2-7
v_call: TRBV6-5
clone_size: -

cdr3_aa: CASSAGTSAGYEQYF
j_call: TRBJ2-7
v_call: TRBV5-4
clone_size: -

cdr3_aa: CASSQAGGGDHGEFF
j_call: TRBJ2-1
v_call: TRBV7-9
clone_size: -

cdr3_aa: CASSLATGQGNEKLFF
j_call: TRBJ1-4
v_call: TRBV7-9
clone_size: -

cdr3_aa: CSGGTAYEQYF
j_call: TRBJ2-7
v_call: TRBV29-1
clone_size: -

cdr3_aa: CASSFNPPGLAQETQYF
j_call: TRBJ2-5
v_call: TRBV5-1
clone_size: -

cdr3_aa: CASSRGQGAYEQYF
j_call: TRBJ2-7
v_call: TRBV19
clone_size: -

cdr3_aa: CASSPGTGKAYEQYF
j_call: TRBJ2-7
v_call: TRBV28
clone_size: -

cdr3_aa: CATGLDVGVGELFF
j_call: TRBJ2-2
v_call: TRBV15
clone_size: -

cdr3_aa: CASSLGSGSYEQYF
j_call: TRBJ2-7
v_call: TRBV7-2
clone_size: -

cdr3_aa: CSVVRGSDTQYF
j_call: TRBJ2-3
v_call: TRBV29-1
clone_size: once

cdr3_aa: CASSLGPGVVSSYEQYF
j_call: TRBJ2-7
v_call: TRBV5-1
clone_size: once